The 24 T cell receptor beta chains presented below share a single source sample, sequenced in a study of T cells after posttransplantation cyclophosphamide. The data were produced by immunoSEQ multiplex PCR, yet TCRdb's version contains in-frame clones alone and is incomplete. The profile shows tens of thousands of clones, approximately 90% of them singletons. Sequencing input: PBMCs. The receptors stem from a woman between 50 and 59 years old in good health and a related stem cell transplant donor.

This clone was seen more than once but under ten times. The chain carries TRBV7-9 and TRBJ1-1; a weak D match, TRBD1 (5 bases). Trimming took 3 bases from V and 4 from J, leaving 15 bases between them. CDR3 length: 15 residues. Looked up from germline, CDR1 is SEHNR and CDR2 is FQNEAQ (reference sequence). The CDR3 sequence is CASSFFWGESTEAFF. CDR3 nucleotides: TGTGCCAGCAGCTTCTTTTGGGGGGAGAGCACTGAAGCTTTCTTT.

V usage is TRBV7-9 and J usage is TRBJ1-4; no firm D call. V lost 5 bases, J lost 6 bases, and 19 bases lay in between. CDR1 is SEHNR and CDR2 is FQNEAQ in the germline V gene (reference sequence). The CDR3 totals 16 residues. The CDR3 nucleotides read TGTGCCAGCAGCCCCTATTTCGGAAACGAGGATGAAAAACTGTTTTTT. Its protein is CASSPYFGNEDEKLFF.

The chain links TRBV6-1 to TRBJ1-3, with 7 bases that match TRBD1. The V gene end was trimmed by 0 bases and the J gene end by 4 bases; junction bases not matched to a gene: 12. CDR3 size: 18 residues. Germline CDR1 and CDR2: MNHNS and SASEGT. Here the CDR3 reads CASSEASQGVGIGNTIYF. The CDR3, as DNA: TGTGCCAGCAGTGAAGCTAGTCAGGGGGTTGGTATCGGAAACACCATATATTTT.

The chain couples TRBV5-4 to TRBJ2-2; a weak D match, TRBD2 (7 bases). Per the germline V gene, CDR1 is SGHNT and CDR2 is YYREEE (reference sequence). V was pared by 0 bases and J by 1 base, with 10 bases between. This CDR3 spans 16 amino acids. Here the CDR3 reads CASSLGGGLNTGELFF. The CDR3 bases are TGTGCCAGCAGCTTGGGCGGGGGCCTGAACACCGGGGAGCTGTTTTTT.

The V call is TRBV9, the J call TRBJ2-7; D ambiguous. Trimming took off 0 bases at V and 1 base at J, with 2 bases between the two ends. Germline-derived CDR1 and CDR2 are SGDLS and YYNGEE. The CDR3 length is 12 residues. This CDR3 is CASSVASYEQYF. The CDR3 region has the DNA TGTGCCAGCAGCGTAGCGTCCTACGAGCAGTACTTC. The full variable domain, in which reference TRBV9 and TRBJ2-7 provide the parts outside the CDR3, is DSGVTQTPKHLITATGQRVTLRCSPRSGDLSVYWYQQSLDQGLQFLIQYYNGEERAKGNILERFSAQQFPDLHSELNLSSLELGDSALYFCASSVASYEQYFGPGTRLTVT.

J is TRBJ2-2 and V is TRBV5-4, with a possible D match to TRBD1 (6 bases). The CDR3 is made up of 14 amino acids. The germline V gene has CDR1 SGHNT and CDR2 YYREEE (reference sequence). V lost 0 bases and J lost 5, with 8 bases in between. CDR3 region: CASSLGQGTGELFF. For the CDR3, the DNA is TGTGCCAGCAGCTTGGGGCAGGGGACCGGGGAGCTGTTTTTT.

The genes are TRBV6-1 and TRBJ2-1; perhaps TRBD1 as D (6 bases). V was cut by 4 bases and J by 8 bases, with 12 bases left in between. The CDR3 runs 13 residues. Germline CDR1 reads MNHNS; CDR2 reads SASEGT. The CDR3 region is CASSVTGYDEQFF. Written as DNA, the CDR3 is TGTGCCAGCAGTGTTACAGGGTACGATGAGCAGTTCTTC.

The chain links TRBV5-1 to TRBJ2-2, with 8 bases matching TRBD1. Trimming took 4 bases from V and 3 from J; bases not matched to a gene: 8. Germline-derived CDR1 and CDR2 are SGHRS and YFSETQ. This CDR3 comprises 16 residues. CDR3 residues: CASSQNPQGDTGELFF. The CDR3 DNA reads TGCGCCAGCAGCCAAAACCCACAGGGGGACACCGGGGAGCTGTTTTTT.

The chain employs TRBV27 and TRBJ1-2; D perhaps matches TRBD1 (6 bases). The V and J ends lost 6 bases and 5 bases respectively, with 19 bases between them. The germline CDR1 and CDR2 sequences are MNHEY and SMNVEV (reference sequence). The CDR3 length is 15 residues. The CDR3 DNA reads as TGTGCCAGCAGCGAGAGGGGGGGCCCTCTATATGGCTACACCTTC. As protein: CASSERGGPLYGYTF.

This chain uses TRBV25-1 with TRBJ1-1, with D hard to call. Germline CDR1 reads MGHDK; CDR2 reads SYGVNS. V lost 8 bases and J lost 5, with 15 bases in between. CDR3 length: 13 amino acids. The CDR3 is CASLETVGTEAFF. CDR3 nucleotides: TGTGCCAGCCTGGAGACGGTTGGGACTGAAGCTTTCTTT.

The gene calls are TRBV11-2 and TRBJ1-1; D unresolved. CDR3 length: 14 residues. Per the germline V gene, CDR1 is SGHAT and CDR2 is FQNNGV. V lost 3 bases and J lost 0, with 8 bases in between. The CDR3 loop reads CASSFQQMNTEAFF. The CDR3 DNA is TGTGCCAGCAGCTTTCAACAAATGAACACTGAAGCTTTCTTT.

This chain links TRBV27 with TRBJ1-2; 8 bases fit TRBD1. Per the germline V gene, CDR1 is MNHEY and CDR2 is SMNVEV (reference sequence). The CDR3 spans 13 residues. The V gene end was trimmed by 5 bases and the J gene end by 4 bases; junction bases not matched to a gene: 3. CDR3 DNA sequence: TGTGCCAGCAGTGCCAGGGGGCCCTATGGCTACACCTTC. This gives the protein CASSARGPYGYTF.

The rearrangement links TRBV5-1 to TRBJ1-1; no clear D gene. V lost 1 base and J 7 bases, leaving 8 bases between the germline ends. Germline V gene lookup returns CDR1 SGHRS and CDR2 YFSETQ. The CDR3 contains 12 residues. Here the CDR3 DNA reads TGCGCCAGCAGCTTGATCGGAGGTGAAGCTTTCTTT. Translating it yields CASSLIGGEAFF. Using reference TRBV5-1 and TRBJ1-1 for the parts outside the CDR3, the full variable domain is KAGVTQTPRYLIKTRGQQVTLSCSPISGHRSVSWYQQTPGQGLQFLFEYFSETQRNKGNFPGRFSGRQFSNSRSEMNVSTLELGDSALYLCASSLIGGEAFFGQGTRLTVV.

The rearrangement joins TRBV27 to TRBJ2-1; perhaps TRBD2 as D (5 bases). The CDR3 loop spans 13 amino acids. CDR1 is MNHEY and CDR2 is SMNVEV in the germline V gene (reference sequence). V lost 4 bases to trimming and J lost 4 bases, with 8 bases between them. CDR3 sequence reads: CASSSDLYNEQFF. Here the CDR3 DNA reads TGTGCCAGCAGTTCGGACTTATACAATGAGCAGTTCTTC.

This clone showed up just once. This CDR3 is CASSLDGGNQPQHF. Written as DNA, the CDR3 is TGTGCCAGCAGCTTAGATGGGGGGAATCAGCCCCAGCATTTT. The V gene is TRBV11-2, the J gene TRBJ1-5; D might be TRBD1 (5 bases). The CDR3 sequence is 14 residues long. The V end lost 0 bases, the J end lost 4 bases, and 7 bases lay between the germline ends. Per the germline V gene, CDR1 is SGHAT and CDR2 is FQNNGV.

V usage is TRBV4-2 and J usage is TRBJ2-7; TRBD2 matches 11 bases. The CDR3 loop spans 14 amino acids. J gave up 3 bases and V 6 bases, and 4 bases lay outside the gene matches. CDR1 and CDR2 from the germline V gene are LGHNA and YNFKEQ. CDR3 coding DNA: TGTGCCAGCAGGATAGCGGGGGGGCACTACGAGCAGTACTTC. Amino acids: CASRIAGGHYEQYF.

The rearrangement joins TRBV29-1 to TRBJ2-1; 10 bases align to TRBD2. The V gene end was trimmed by 6 bases and the J gene end by 6 bases; junction bases not matched to a gene: 5. The V gene's germline CDR1 is SQVTM and CDR2 ANQGSEA. The CDR3 runs 13 residues. Written as DNA, the CDR3 is TGCAGCGTCTTTGCTAGCGGGAGCAATGAGCAGTTCTTC. Protein sequence: CSVFASGSNEQFF.

This clone was counted once. V is TRBV15 and J is TRBJ1-1, with D maybe TRBD1 (6 bases). Per the germline V gene, CDR1 is LNHNV and CDR2 is YYDKDF (reference sequence). The CDR3 is made up of 14 amino acids. The V end was cut by 0 bases, the J end by 5 bases, with 10 bases between. The CDR3, as DNA: TGTGCCACCAGCAGAGAAGGGGGGGCTACTGAAGCTTTCTTT. Translation: CATSREGGATEAFF.

The V and J genes are TRBV9 and TRBJ1-3, with D uncertain. Trimming shortened V by 4 bases and J by 3 bases, and 11 bases separated the two germline ends. Per germline, CDR1 SGDLS and CDR2 YYNGEE. The CDR3 extends over 14 amino acids. CDR3: CASSPGDFGNTIYF. CDR3 in DNA: TGTGCCAGCAGCCCCGGTGATTTTGGAAACACCATATATTTT.

The chain carries TRBV7-9 and TRBJ2-7, with D possibly being TRBD1 (5 bases). Trimming removed 7 bases at V and 0 bases at J, with 10 bases between. CDR3 length equals 13 residues. Germline CDR1 reads SEHNR; CDR2 reads FQNEAQ (reference sequence). The CDR3, as DNA: TGTGCCAGCAAAAAAGACAGCTCCTACGAGCAGTACTTC. This gives the protein CASKKDSSYEQYF.

The J gene is TRBJ2-2, the V gene TRBV6-5, with 9 bases aligning to TRBD2. The V gene's germline CDR1 is MNHEY and CDR2 SVGAGI. With 8 bases clipped from V and 3 bases from J, the junction kept 4 bases outside the gene matches. CDR3 length: 14 amino acids. As DNA, the CDR3 is TGTGCCAGCGGGCTAGCGGGGCACACCGGGGAGCTGTTTTTT. Protein: CASGLAGHTGELFF.

The V gene is TRBV18, the J gene TRBJ1-2; a possible D gene is TRBD1 (6 bases). There are 14 residues in the CDR3. Trimming shortened V by 3 bases and J by 6 bases, and 14 bases separated the two germline ends. Germline CDR1 reads KGHSH; CDR2 reads LQKENI. CDR3: CASSPSGTKDGYTF. The DNA for the CDR3 is TGTGCCAGCTCACCCTCCGGGACAAAGGATGGCTACACCTTC.

This chain joins TRBV9 and TRBJ1-1; D gene uncertain. CDR3 length: 16 amino acids. The V and J ends lost 0 bases and 6 bases respectively, with 18 bases between them. In germline, CDR1 is SGDLS, CDR2 YYNGEE. CDR3: CASSVGGRSRPSEAFF. For the CDR3, the DNA is TGTGCCAGCAGCGTAGGAGGCAGATCAAGGCCGTCTGAAGCTTTCTTT.

The chain couples TRBV30 to TRBJ2-2; tentatively, D is TRBD1 (6 bases). Deletions cut 4 bases from V and 1 base from J, with 10 bases between. Germline lookup yields CDR1 GTSNPN and CDR2 SVGIG (reference sequence). CDR3 size: 14 residues. The CDR3 reads CAWIKGVNTGELFF. Written as DNA, the CDR3 is TGTGCCTGGATTAAGGGGGTGAACACCGGGGAGCTGTTTTTT.